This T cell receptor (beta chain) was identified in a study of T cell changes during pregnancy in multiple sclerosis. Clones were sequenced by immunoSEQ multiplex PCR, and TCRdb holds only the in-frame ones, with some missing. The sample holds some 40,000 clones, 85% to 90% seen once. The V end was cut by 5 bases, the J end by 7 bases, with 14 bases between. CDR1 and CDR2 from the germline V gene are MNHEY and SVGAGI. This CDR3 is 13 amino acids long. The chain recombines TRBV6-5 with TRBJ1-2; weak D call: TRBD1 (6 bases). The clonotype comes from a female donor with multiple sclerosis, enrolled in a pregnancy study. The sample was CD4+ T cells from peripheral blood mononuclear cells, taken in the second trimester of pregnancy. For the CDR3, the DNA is TGTGCCAGCAGTCCGGGTGGGGGCGGTGGCTACACCTTC. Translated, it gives CASSPGGGGGYTF.